What follows are 23 T cell receptor beta chains derived from one specimen sequenced in a study of untreated major depressive disorder listed by TCRdb under 2018. The library was generated by the immunoSEQ multiplex PCR assay. Not all clones reach the TCRdb copy of this immuneACCESS table, which keeps in-frame sequences only. Checked studies attribute under half of the gap to unresolved V genes and leave the rest unexplained. Within this sample are 15,000 to 20,000 clones, with more than 75% of them counted one time only. 0.65% to 1% of the sample rests with the top ten. Material: CD4+ T cells from PBMCs. Source of these receptors: a woman aged 25 to 39 in good health.

This chain links TRBV15 with TRBJ2-1, with TRBD2 matching 12 bases. Germline loops: CDR1 LNHNV, CDR2 YYDKDF (reference sequence). The CDR3 loop spans 16 amino acids. Trimming removed 3 bases from V and 7 bases from J; junction bases left unmatched: 7. This CDR3 reads CATSRHSSGRANEQFF. As DNA, the CDR3 is TGTGCCACCAGCAGGCATTCTAGCGGGAGGGCAAATGAGCAGTTCTTC.

The chain uses TRBV9 and TRBJ2-3; 9 bases are a match to TRBD2. CDR1 and CDR2 from the germline V gene are SGDLS and YYNGEE. CDR3 length equals 15 residues. The J segment lost 4 bases and the V segment lost 4 bases, leaving 7 bases of the junction unmatched. The CDR3 sequence is CASSPEAGGPDTQYF. The CDR3 DNA reads TGTGCCAGCAGCCCGGAGGCGGGAGGGCCAGATACGCAGTATTTT. Full variable domain (outside the CDR3, taken from reference TRBV9 and TRBJ2-3): DSGVTQTPKHLITATGQRVTLRCSPRSGDLSVYWYQQSLDQGLQFLIQYYNGEERAKGNILERFSAQQFPDLHSELNLSSLELGDSALYFCASSPEAGGPDTQYFGPGTRLTVL.

On this clone itself: This same CDR3 is encoded by further DNA sequences in the sample. This sequence joins TRBV27 and TRBJ1-1; D may be TRBD1 (5 bases). The CDR3 loop spans 14 amino acids. CDR1 and CDR2 from the germline V gene are MNHEY and SMNVEV (reference sequence). V was pared by 5 bases and J by 1 base, with 11 bases between. For the CDR3, the DNA is TGTGCCAGCAGTCCCGGGGGGGGGAACACTGAAGCTTTCTTT. Amino acids: CASSPGGGNTEAFF.

The chain is built from TRBV7-2 and TRBJ1-5; D not resolved. Germline CDR1 reads SGHTA; CDR2 reads FQGNSA. The CDR3 runs to 15 residues. V was cut by 6 bases and J by 0 bases, with 12 bases left in between. CDR3 loop: CASRLATGSNQPQHF. As DNA, the CDR3 is TGTGCCAGCAGACTAGCCACGGGTAGCAATCAGCCCCAGCATTTT.

The rearrangement uses TRBV5-5 and TRBJ2-6; D call uncertain. Germline values: CDR1 SGHKS, CDR2 YYEKEE (reference sequence). Trimming took 1 base from V and 0 from J, leaving 8 bases between them. This CDR3 has 16 residues. CDR3 protein: CASSLSGFSGANVLTF. The CDR3 DNA reads as TGTGCCAGCAGCTTGAGTGGGTTCTCTGGGGCCAACGTCCTGACTTTC.

This clone was found a few times. The chain couples TRBV11-2 to TRBJ2-7; no reliable D call. The V end was cut by 6 bases, the J end by 0 bases, with 12 bases between. CDR3 length equals 14 residues. Germline V gene lookup returns CDR1 SGHAT and CDR2 FQNNGV. The CDR3 is CASSSSYSSYEQYF. The DNA for the CDR3 is TGTGCCAGCAGTTCGAGCTACAGCTCCTACGAGCAGTACTTC.

This rearrangement joins TRBV5-1 to TRBJ1-6, with unresolved D. This CDR3 is 16 amino acids long. Trimming shortened V by 0 bases and J by 0 bases, and 7 bases separated the two germline ends. Germline V gene sequence: CDR1 SGHRS, CDR2 YFSETQ. In nucleotides, the CDR3 is TGCGCCAGCAGCTTGGAAGGGAGCTCCTATAATTCACCCCTCCACTTT. Translated, it gives CASSLEGSSYNSPLHF.

This chain connects TRBV30 to TRBJ2-7, with 10 bases aligning to TRBD2. This CDR3 is 14 amino acids long. Per the germline V gene, CDR1 is GTSNPN and CDR2 is SVGIG (reference sequence). The V segment lost 1 base and the J segment 2 bases; nucleotides outside the gene matches: 2. The CDR3 DNA sequence: TGTGCCTGGAGTGCTAGCGGGAGTCCCTACGAGCAGTACTTC. Translation gives CAWSASGSPYEQYF.

This chain links TRBV7-9 with TRBJ2-1; 13 bases are shared with TRBD2. This CDR3 has 17 amino acids. Germline-derived CDR1 and CDR2 are SEHNR and FQNEAQ (reference sequence). The V gene end was trimmed by 4 bases and the J gene end by 10 bases; junction bases not matched to a gene: 13. The CDR3 spells CASSSGLAGIGGEEQFF. CDR3 in DNA: TGTGCCAGCAGCTCGGGACTAGCGGGAATCGGGGGAGAAGAGCAGTTCTTC.

The rearrangement joins TRBV4-2 to TRBJ2-5; D remains ambiguous. Germline values: CDR1 LGHNA, CDR2 YNFKEQ. The CDR3 is 14 residues long. Deletions cut 1 base from V and 2 bases from J, with 8 bases between. The CDR3 DNA is TGTGCCAGCAGCCAAGTCCGGCAGCAAGAGACCCAGTACTTC. It specifies CASSQVRQQETQYF.

The genes are TRBV7-3 and TRBJ2-1; unclear D gene. Trimming took off 1 base at V and 7 bases at J, with 8 bases between the two ends. Germline V gene lookup returns CDR1 SGHTA and CDR2 FQGTGA. This CDR3 is built from 13 residues. Here the CDR3 DNA reads TGTGCCAGCAGCTTAAGGCGACTGAATGAGCAGTTCTTC. Translated, it gives CASSLRRLNEQFF. The entire variable domain, with the rest obtained from reference TRBV7-3 and TRBJ2-1, is as follows: GAGVSQTPSNKVTEKGKYVELRCDPISGHTALYWYRQSLGQGPEFLIYFQGTGAADDSGLPNDRFFAVRPEGSVSTLKIQRTERGDSAVYLCASSLRRLNEQFFGPGTRLTVL.

V gene TRBV1 combines with J gene TRBJ2-3; TRBD2, the D gene given by the table, was not confirmed from the DNA. TRBV1 is a documented pseudogene. CDR3 length equals 17 residues. CDR3 nucleotide sequence: TGCACCAGCAGCCAAGATAAAGCACGCGATCGCACAGATACGCAGTATTTT. Its protein is CTSSQDKARDRTDTQYF.

The rearrangement links TRBV2 to TRBJ2-2; 9 bases line up with TRBD2. J was trimmed by 4 bases and V by 6 bases; bases with no gene match: 9. This CDR3 region has 16 residues. CDR1 is SNHLY, CDR2 FYNNEI, per germline. CDR3 protein: CASRGGGGRATGELFF. The CDR3 DNA follows: TGTGCCAGCAGGGGGGGTGGCGGGAGGGCCACCGGGGAGCTGTTTTTT.

This rearrangement joins TRBV5-1 to TRBJ2-1; D is unresolved. V shed 0 bases and J shed 7 bases, with 5 bases lying between them. CDR1 and CDR2 from the germline V gene are SGHRS and YFSETQ. There are 12 residues in the CDR3. In nucleotides, the CDR3 is TGCGCCAGCAGCTTGGTCTTAAATGAGCAGTTCTTC. Encoded protein: CASSLVLNEQFF.

V is TRBV7-2 and J is TRBJ2-5; D remains unclear. The V gene lost 6 bases and the J gene lost 6 bases, with 8 bases spanning the gap. Germline values: CDR1 SGHTA, CDR2 FQGNSA. The length of the CDR3 is 11 residues. CDR3 nucleotides: TGTGCCAGCAGGGATTATAAGACCCAGTACTTC. Amino acid sequence: CASRDYKTQYF.

The chain couples TRBV2 to TRBJ2-6, with 7 positions matching TRBD1. Per the germline V gene, CDR1 is SNHLY and CDR2 is FYNNEI. CDR3 length equals 16 residues. V was pared by 5 bases and J by 1 base, with 5 bases of the junction left unmatched. The CDR3 DNA sequence: TGTGCCAGCAGTCGACAGGGAGCATCTGGGGCCAACGTCCTGACTTTC. Protein product: CASSRQGASGANVLTF. The variable domain in full, completed from reference TRBV2 and TRBJ2-6, reads EPEVTQTPSHQVTQMGQEVILRCVPISNHLYFYWYRQILGQKVEFLVSFYNNEISEKSEIFDDQFSVERPDGSNFTLKIRSTKLEDSAMYFCASSRQGASGANVLTFGAGSRLTVL.

CDR3 protein: CASSQGAPGTSSGEQYF. The CDR3 region has the DNA TGCGCCAGCAGCCAAGGCGCCCCCGGGACTAGCTCGGGGGAGCAGTACTTC. The J gene is TRBJ2-7, the V gene TRBV4-3, with TRBD2 matching over 9 bases. The CDR3 has 17 residues. Germline lookup yields CDR1 LGHNA and CDR2 YSLEER. V lost 1 base to trimming and J lost 7 bases; unmatched junction nucleotides: 14.

This chain uses TRBV20-1 with TRBJ2-1, with D unresolved. The CDR3 is 11 amino acids. From germline, CDR1 is DFQATT and CDR2 SNEGSKA (reference sequence). CDR3 in amino acids: CRATEYNEQFF. CDR3 sequence (DNA): TGCAGGGCGACGGAGTACAATGAGCAGTTCTTC.

The chain has TRBV5-1 and TRBJ2-5; D could derive from TRBD1 or TRBD2 (7 bases each). Germline lookup yields CDR1 SGHRS and CDR2 YFSETQ. Trimming pared 7 bases from V and 0 bases from J, leaving 16 bases between. This CDR3 is 15 amino acids long. CDR3 in amino acids: CASQGGGANQETQYF. The DNA for the CDR3 is TGCGCCAGCCAGGGAGGGGGCGCAAACCAAGAGACCCAGTACTTC.

This clone was detected only once. This chain joins TRBV23-1 and TRBJ1-6, with a tentative D call TRBD1 (5 bases). TRBV23-1 is marked as an open reading frame, function uncertain. The CDR3 consists of 18 residues. Trimming took off 10 bases at V and 8 bases at J, with 30 bases between the two ends. The CDR3 DNA reads as TGCGCCATTAGGTGGGCGACGGGACGTAATCTCAGGGATTCACCCCTCCACTTT. This codes for CAIRWATGRNLRDSPLHF.

The V gene is TRBV6-6, the J gene TRBJ2-7; D unresolved. Trimming stripped 1 base from V and 2 bases from J, with 6 bases between. This CDR3 is 13 amino acids long. The germline CDR1 and CDR2 sequences are MNHNY and SVGAGI (reference sequence). In nucleotides, the CDR3 is TGTGCCAGCAGTTACTATCCCGCCTACGAGCAGTACTTC. This encodes CASSYYPAYEQYF.

The chain recombines TRBV4-2 with TRBJ2-5, with 10 bases identical to TRBD1. The junction had 4 bases not matched to a gene; V was cut back by 1 base and J by 5 bases. CDR3 length equals 15 residues. The V gene's germline CDR1 is LGHNA and CDR2 YNFKEQ. This CDR3 is CASSQGGQGKETQYF. CDR3 sequence (DNA): TGTGCCAGCAGCCAAGGGGGACAGGGGAAGGAGACCCAGTACTTC.

The chain combines TRBV27 with TRBJ2-1; D assignment may be TRBD1 or TRBD2 (7 bases each). Trimming took off 5 bases at V and 6 bases at J, with 20 bases between the two ends. Germline V gives CDR1 MNHEY, CDR2 SMNVEV (reference sequence). The CDR3 contains 16 residues. CDR3 sequence (DNA): TGTGCCAGCAGTGGGCGGGAGAGGGGGCTAATCAATGAGCAGTTCTTC. Translated, it gives CASSGRERGLINEQFF.